Listed here is a single T cell receptor beta chain. Its specificity is not known. The protocol was immunoSEQ multiplex PCR, while the TCRdb copy is restricted to in-frame clones and leaves out a portion. The sample shows over 150,000 clones, about 90% of them seen only once. The data are from a study of cytomegalovirus exposure and HLA in healthy donors. Study findings and constraints: First-cohort TCR clusters were later found to tend to co-occur in the 120 or so validation repertoires. Most TCR sequences were rare, but some public TCRs occurred in many donors.

The CDR3 runs to 16 residues. CDR1 MNHNS and CDR2 SASEGT come from the germline V gene. V was shortened by 0 bases and J by 1 base, with 10 bases between the two germline ends. The chain employs TRBV6-1 and TRBJ2-1, with D perhaps matching TRBD2 (7 bases). This TCR was sampled from a woman aged 18-29 years in good health and CMV-seropositive. Sequencing was carried out using PBMCs. The CDR3 loop reads CASSEAGGGSYNEQFF. The CDR3 bases are TGTGCCAGCAGTGAAGCAGGGGGAGGGTCCTACAATGAGCAGTTCTTC.